The sample holds many counts of the clone carrying this T cell receptor (beta chain). Its antigen is still unknown. J lost 6 bases, V lost 4 bases, and 3 bases had no gene match. This CDR3 has 12 residues. The germline V gene has CDR1 LGHDT and CDR2 YNNKEL (reference sequence). The data originate from a study of blood T cells in healthy people across ages. Study observations and caveats: When set beside aged donors, long-lived donors presented more naive CD4+ cells and higher diversity. Unsorted PBMCs blocked a conclusive comparison of naive and antigen-experienced cells. Investigators treated diversity estimates from one million T cells as underestimates. Lack of knowledge of donor CMV status possibly confounded expanded clonotype changes.

A second PCR, run for about 6 to 12 cycles, used a sample-barcoded 5' primer plus a J-beta primer mix. TCRdb redid the calling of the 5' RACE reads with MiXCR, one entry per CDR3 protein. Of about 1,500,000 distinct CDR3 sequences detected, 28% appear once; the ten largest clones hold about 8%. J is TRBJ2-7 and V is TRBV3-1; 7 positions agree with TRBD1. This receptor was identified in a young woman in good health. The specimen sequenced was blood. CDR3 bases: TGTGCCAGCAGCCGAGGGGGCGTCGAGCAGTACTTC. Translation: CASSRGGVEQYF.